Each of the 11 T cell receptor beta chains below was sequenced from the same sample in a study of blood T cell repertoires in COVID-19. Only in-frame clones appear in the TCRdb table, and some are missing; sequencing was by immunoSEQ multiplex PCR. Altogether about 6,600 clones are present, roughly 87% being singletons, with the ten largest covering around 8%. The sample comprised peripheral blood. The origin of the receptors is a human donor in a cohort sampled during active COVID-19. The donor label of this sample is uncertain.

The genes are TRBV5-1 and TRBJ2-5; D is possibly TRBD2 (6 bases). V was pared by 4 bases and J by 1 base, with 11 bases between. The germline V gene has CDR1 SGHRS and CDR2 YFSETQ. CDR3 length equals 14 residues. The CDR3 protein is CASSAGTLQETQYF. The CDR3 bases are TGCGCCAGCAGCGCGGGGACCCTCCAAGAGACCCAGTACTTC.

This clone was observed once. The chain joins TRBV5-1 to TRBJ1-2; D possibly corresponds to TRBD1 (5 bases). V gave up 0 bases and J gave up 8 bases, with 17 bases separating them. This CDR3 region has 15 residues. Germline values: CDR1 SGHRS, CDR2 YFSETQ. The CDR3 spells CASSLVQGSPEGYTF. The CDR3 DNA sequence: TGCGCCAGCAGCTTGGTCCAGGGCAGTCCTGAAGGCTACACCTTC.

In DNA, the CDR3 is TGTGCCAGCAGAGGACAGGCTTCACCCCTCCACTTT. Translation: CASRGQASPLHF. The gene calls are TRBV2 and TRBJ1-6; 7 bases align to TRBD1. The CDR3 is made up of 12 amino acids. J was trimmed by 9 bases and V by 6 bases; bases with no gene match: 2. From germline, CDR1 is SNHLY and CDR2 FYNNEI.

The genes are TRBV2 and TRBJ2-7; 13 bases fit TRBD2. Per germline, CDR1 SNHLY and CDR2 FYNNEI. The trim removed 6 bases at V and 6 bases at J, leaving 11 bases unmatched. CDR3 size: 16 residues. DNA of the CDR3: TGTGCCAGCAGGCTAGAACTAGCGGGAGGGCCGGGCGAGCAGTACTTC. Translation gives CASRLELAGGPGEQYF.

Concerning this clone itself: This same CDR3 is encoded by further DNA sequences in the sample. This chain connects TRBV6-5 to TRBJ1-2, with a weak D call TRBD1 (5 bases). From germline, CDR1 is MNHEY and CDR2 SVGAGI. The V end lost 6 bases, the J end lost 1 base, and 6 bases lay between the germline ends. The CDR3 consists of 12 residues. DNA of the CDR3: TGTGCCAGCAGCCAGGGTAACTATGGCTACACCTTC. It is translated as CASSQGNYGYTF.

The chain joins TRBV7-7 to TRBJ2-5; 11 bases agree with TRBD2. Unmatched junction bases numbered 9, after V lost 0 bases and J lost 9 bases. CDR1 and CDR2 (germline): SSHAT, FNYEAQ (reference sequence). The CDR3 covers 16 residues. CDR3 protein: CASSLARTSGRSPQYF. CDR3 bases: TGTGCCAGCAGCTTAGCGCGAACTAGCGGGAGAAGCCCCCAGTACTTC.

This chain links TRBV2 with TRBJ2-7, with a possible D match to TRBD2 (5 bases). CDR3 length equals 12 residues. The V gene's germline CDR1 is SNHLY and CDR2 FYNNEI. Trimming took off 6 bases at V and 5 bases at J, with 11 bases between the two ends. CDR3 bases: TGTGCCAGCAGCGGAGGCTTCCACGAGCAGTACTTC. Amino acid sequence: CASSGGFHEQYF.

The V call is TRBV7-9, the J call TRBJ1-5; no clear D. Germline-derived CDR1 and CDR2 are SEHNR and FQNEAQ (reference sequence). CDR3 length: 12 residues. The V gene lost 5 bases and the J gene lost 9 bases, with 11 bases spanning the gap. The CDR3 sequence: CASSPGVLPQHF. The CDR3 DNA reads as TGTGCCAGCAGCCCCGGTGTATTGCCCCAGCATTTT. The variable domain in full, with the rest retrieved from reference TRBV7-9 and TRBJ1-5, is DTGVSQNPRHKITKRGQNVTFRCDPISEHNRLYWYRQTLGQGPEFLTYFQNEAQLEKSRLLSDRFSAERPKGSFSTLEIQRTEQGDSAMYLCASSPGVLPQHFGDGTRLSIL.

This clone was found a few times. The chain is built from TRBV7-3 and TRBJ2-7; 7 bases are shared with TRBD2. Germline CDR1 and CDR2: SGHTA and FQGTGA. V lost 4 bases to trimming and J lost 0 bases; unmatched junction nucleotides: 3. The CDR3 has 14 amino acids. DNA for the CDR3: TGTGCCAGCAGCTGGGGGGGTGGCTCCTACGAGCAGTACTTC. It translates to CASSWGGGSYEQYF.

The CDR3 nucleotides are TGCGCCAGCAGCTACGGGACAGAGAATTCACCCCTCCACTTT. Amino acids: CASSYGTENSPLHF. The chain combines TRBV5-1 with TRBJ1-6; 7 bases align to TRBD1. The CDR3 loop spans 14 amino acids. CDR1 and CDR2 (germline): SGHRS, YFSETQ. V lost 3 bases, J lost 7 bases, and 4 bases stayed unmatched. The whole variable domain, filled in from reference TRBV5-1 and TRBJ1-6, reads KAGVTQTPRYLIKTRGQQVTLSCSPISGHRSVSWYQQTPGQGLQFLFEYFSETQRNKGNFPGRFSGRQFSNSRSEMNVSTLELGDSALYLCASSYGTENSPLHFGNGTRLTVT.

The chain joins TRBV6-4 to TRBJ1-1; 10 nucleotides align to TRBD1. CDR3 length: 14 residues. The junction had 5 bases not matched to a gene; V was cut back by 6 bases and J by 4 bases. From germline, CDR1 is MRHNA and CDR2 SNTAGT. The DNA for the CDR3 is TGTGCCAGCAGCCCCGGGACAGGGGCCACTGAAGCTTTCTTT. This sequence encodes CASSPGTGATEAFF.